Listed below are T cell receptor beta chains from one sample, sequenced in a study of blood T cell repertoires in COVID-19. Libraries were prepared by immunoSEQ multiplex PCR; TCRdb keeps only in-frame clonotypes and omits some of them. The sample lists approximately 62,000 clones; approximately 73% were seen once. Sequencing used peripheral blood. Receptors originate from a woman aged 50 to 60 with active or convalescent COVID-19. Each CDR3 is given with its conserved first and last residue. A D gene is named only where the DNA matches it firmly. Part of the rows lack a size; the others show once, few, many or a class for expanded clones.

CDR3 protein: CASGLVPRTGGGYGYTF; CDR3 DNA: TGTGCTAGTGGTTTGGTACCCAGGACAGGGGGGGGCTATGGCTACACCTTC; J gene: TRBJ1-2; V gene: TRBV12-5; clone size: .; D gene: TRBD1
CDR3 protein: CASSLVGTSPNNEQFF; CDR3 DNA: TGTGCCAGCAGCTTAGTTGGGACTAGCCCTAACAATGAGCAGTTCTTC; J gene: TRBJ2-1; V gene: TRBV7-9; clone size: few; D gene: TRBD2
CDR3 protein: CASSFISGNTIYF; CDR3 DNA: TGTGCCAGCAGCTTTATCTCTGGAAACACCATATATTTT; J gene: TRBJ1-3; V gene: TRBV7-8; clone size: few; D gene: .
CDR3 protein: CASSYSGTGSAYGYTF; CDR3 DNA: TGTGCCAGCAGTTACTCAGGGACAGGGTCTGCCTATGGCTACACCTTC; J gene: TRBJ1-2; V gene: TRBV6-5; clone size: .; D gene: TRBD1
CDR3 protein: CASSPASGFGEQYF; CDR3 DNA: TGTGCCAGCAGCCCTGCTAGCGGCTTCGGGGAGCAGTACTTC; J gene: TRBJ2-7; V gene: TRBV7-2; clone size: many; D gene: TRBD2
CDR3 protein: CASTGTGEAFF; CDR3 DNA: TGTGCCAGCACGGGCACAGGGGAAGCTTTCTTT; J gene: TRBJ1-1; V gene: TRBV6-1; clone size: .; D gene: .
CDR3 protein: CASSQDGGGDTEAFF; CDR3 DNA: TGTGCCAGCAGCCAAGACGGAGGGGGCGACACTGAAGCTTTCTTT; J gene: TRBJ1-1; V gene: TRBV4-2; clone size: .; D gene: TRBD1
CDR3 protein: CASSQFSAPFQPQHF; CDR3 DNA: TGTGCCAGCAGCCAGTTTTCAGCGCCGTTTCAGCCCCAGCATTTT; J gene: TRBJ1-5; V gene: TRBV4-2; clone size: .; D gene: .
CDR3 protein: CASSQDSTGGVGGYTF; CDR3 DNA: TGTGCCAGCAGCCAAGATTCGACAGGGGGCGTTGGCGGCTACACCTTC; J gene: TRBJ1-2; V gene: TRBV4-2; clone size: .; D gene: TRBD1
CDR3 protein: CASSPGQGRDYGYTF; CDR3 DNA: TGTGCCAGCAGCCCGGGACAGGGAAGGGACTATGGCTACACCTTC; J gene: TRBJ1-2; V gene: TRBV7-3; clone size: .; D gene: TRBD1
CDR3 protein: CATSEGGRSDYQPQHF; CDR3 DNA: TGTGCCACCAGTGAAGGGGGCCGCTCTGACTATCAGCCCCAGCATTTT; J gene: TRBJ1-5; V gene: TRBV24-1; clone size: .; D gene: TRBD1
CDR3 protein: CASETGTGGWTEAFF; CDR3 DNA: TGCGCCAGCGAAACCGGGACAGGGGGGTGGACTGAAGCTTTCTTT; J gene: TRBJ1-1; V gene: TRBV5-1; clone size: .; D gene: TRBD1
CDR3 protein: CASSQDHGVGNTEAFF; CDR3 DNA: TGTGCCAGCAGCCAAGATCACGGGGTGGGGAACACTGAAGCTTTCTTT; J gene: TRBJ1-1; V gene: TRBV14; clone size: .; D gene: .
CDR3 protein: CATRLAGWEQFF; CDR3 DNA: TGTGCCACCCGATTAGCGGGCTGGGAGCAGTTCTTC; J gene: TRBJ2-1; V gene: TRBV7-2; clone size: .; D gene: TRBD2
CDR3 protein: CASSPQTGGGNTIYF; CDR3 DNA: TGCGCCAGCAGCCCTCAGACAGGGGGCGGAAACACCATATATTTT; J gene: TRBJ1-3; V gene: TRBV5-1; clone size: few; D gene: TRBD1
CDR3 protein: CATSDPGEFVYTF; CDR3 DNA: TGTGCCACCAGTGACCCGGGAGAGTTCGTCTACACCTTC; J gene: TRBJ1-2; V gene: TRBV24-1; clone size: .; D gene: .
CDR3 protein: CASSIVGRTSSSPLHF; CDR3 DNA: TGTGCCAGTAGTATAGTAGGGAGGACGTCAAGCTCACCCCTCCACTTT; J gene: TRBJ1-6; V gene: TRBV19; clone size: .; D gene: .
CDR3 protein: CASSTLTADYGYTF; CDR3 DNA: TGCGCCAGCAGCACACTGACGGCGGACTATGGCTACACCTTC; J gene: TRBJ1-2; V gene: TRBV5-1; clone size: few; D gene: .
CDR3 protein: CASSLPGLGSYEQYF; CDR3 DNA: TGCGCCAGCAGCTTGCCGGGACTCGGCTCCTACGAGCAGTACTTC; J gene: TRBJ2-7; V gene: TRBV5-1; clone size: few; D gene: .
CDR3 protein: CASSFTGGEVSGNTIYF; CDR3 DNA: TGTGCCAGCAGTTTTACAGGGGGCGAAGTATCTGGAAACACCATATATTTT; J gene: TRBJ1-3; V gene: TRBV5-8; clone size: few; D gene: TRBD1
CDR3 protein: CASSFRGYDNEKLFF; CDR3 DNA: TGCGCCAGCAGCTTTAGAGGGTATGATAATGAAAAACTGTTTTTT; J gene: TRBJ1-4; V gene: TRBV5-1; clone size: .; D gene: .
CDR3 protein: CASSALAGTNEQFF; CDR3 DNA: TGTGCCAGCAGCGCTCTAGCGGGGACTAATGAGCAGTTCTTC; J gene: TRBJ2-1; V gene: TRBV9; clone size: .; D gene: TRBD2